A selection of T cell receptor beta chains follows, all from one sample in a study of cytomegalovirus exposure and HLA in healthy donors. Libraries were prepared by immunoSEQ multiplex PCR; TCRdb keeps only in-frame clonotypes and omits some of them. The data show about 190,000 clones, roughly 80% seen once. Material: PBMCs. The receptors stem from a man in his fifties or sixties in good health and CMV-seronegative. CDR3s include the opening cysteine and the closing phenylalanine or tryptophan. Fields, in order: J gene, V gene, D gene, clone size, CDR3 protein, CDR3 DNA. D genes are given only for firm matches. Expanded clones are given a class, and other clones once, few, many or no size at all.

TRBJ2-3 | TRBV6-5 | . | . | CASSYSIPLGTDTQYF | TGTGCCAGCAGTTACTCGATCCCTCTAGGCACAGATACGCAGTATTTT
TRBJ2-6 | TRBV18 | . | . | CASSPGQGNSGANVLTF | TGTGCCAGCTCACCAGGGCAGGGTAACTCTGGGGCCAACGTCCTGACTTTC
TRBJ1-2 | TRBV5-1 | . | . | CASSFTASNYGYTF | TGCGCCAGCAGCTTCACAGCTTCAAACTATGGCTACACCTTC
TRBJ1-3 | TRBV13 | . | . | CASSLGLESGNTIYF | TGTGCCAGCAGCTTAGGCCTCGAGTCTGGAAACACCATATATTTT
TRBJ2-7 | TRBV2 | TRBD2 | . | CASKSASGGPYEQYF | TGTGCCAGCAAGAGCGCTAGCGGGGGCCCCTACGAGCAGTACTTC
TRBJ2-1 | TRBV2 | . | . | CASRTPRPSSYNEQFF | TGTGCCAGCAGGACCCCCAGGCCGAGCTCCTACAATGAGCAGTTCTTC
TRBJ2-7 | TRBV4-1 | . | once | CASSERQNYEQYF | TGCGCCAGCAGCGAAAGACAAAATTACGAGCAGTACTTC
TRBJ2-1 | TRBV29-1 | . | . | CSVGTGYNEQFF | TGCAGCGTTGGTACAGGGTACAATGAGCAGTTCTTC
TRBJ2-5 | TRBV25-1 | TRBD2 | few | CASSGLGSGGQETQYF | TGTGCCAGCAGCGGTCTGGGTAGCGGGGGGCAAGAGACCCAGTACTTC
TRBJ2-7 | TRBV5-1 | . | . | CASSPSSYEQYF | TGCGCCAGCAGCCCTAGCTCCTACGAGCAGTACTTC
TRBJ2-7 | TRBV21-1 | . | . | CASSKSIWFYEQYF | TGTGCCAGCAGCAAAAGCATCTGGTTCTACGAGCAGTACTTC
TRBJ1-1 | TRBV30 | . | . | CAWMGVGTEAFF | TGTGCCTGGATGGGAGTTGGAACTGAAGCTTTCTTT